These T cell receptor beta chains were read from a single sample in a study of cytomegalovirus exposure and HLA in healthy donors. Repertoires were generated with immunoSEQ multiplex PCR, while TCRdb's copy carries only in-frame clones and drops some. Counted here are under 200,000 clones, around 77% occurring once; the ten biggest clones make up roughly 2.3%. Sequencing input: PBMCs. These receptors all come from a man in his 60s in good health and CMV-seronegative. The conserved cysteine and the conserved F or W are not part of the CDR3 here. Fields, in order: V gene, clone size, CDR3 protein. Only some rows state a clone size, as once, few, many or a class for expanded clones.

v_call: TRBV14
clone_size: once
cdr3_aa: ASSQALADSYEQY

v_call: TRBV6-5
clone_size: NA
cdr3_aa: ASSYSRADTYEQY

v_call: TRBV27
clone_size: NA
cdr3_aa: ASSLSDNYEQY

v_call: TRBV19
clone_size: NA
cdr3_aa: ASRPGTYNEQF

v_call: TRBV19
clone_size: once
cdr3_aa: ASSTGLAGGRALSNEQF

v_call: TRBV6-5
clone_size: NA
cdr3_aa: ASSRIGGVGNTIY

v_call: TRBV2
clone_size: NA
cdr3_aa: ASTPGQGNFYEQY

v_call: TRBV4-1
clone_size: NA
cdr3_aa: ASSQEEGGTDTQY

v_call: TRBV5-1
clone_size: few
cdr3_aa: ASSLGQAEVLYGYT

v_call: TRBV5-1
clone_size: NA
cdr3_aa: ASSGSGQGQSEY

v_call: TRBV6-6
clone_size: NA
cdr3_aa: ASSRPWDSGNTIY

v_call: TRBV7-8
clone_size: NA
cdr3_aa: ASSPTSGSQF

v_call: TRBV2
clone_size: NA
cdr3_aa: ASSVRGENIQY

v_call: TRBV5-4
clone_size: NA
cdr3_aa: ASSRDYQETQY

v_call: TRBV23-1
clone_size: NA
cdr3_aa: ASSHSRPGQWTDTQY

v_call: TRBV19
clone_size: NA
cdr3_aa: ASTNGRAGEQY

v_call: TRBV6-1
clone_size: once
cdr3_aa: ASSERTGRNYGYT

v_call: TRBV11-3
clone_size: NA
cdr3_aa: ASSLGTSGLDEQF

v_call: TRBV5-1
clone_size: once
cdr3_aa: ASSFSGTSGDTQY

v_call: TRBV5-1
clone_size: NA
cdr3_aa: ASSPRGENYGYT

v_call: TRBV6-1
clone_size: once
cdr3_aa: ASRSLQGAQTEAF

v_call: TRBV5-5
clone_size: NA
cdr3_aa: ASSPLQRGAQY

v_call: TRBV9
clone_size: NA
cdr3_aa: ASSPRSGQWDRYGYT

v_call: TRBV2
clone_size: NA
cdr3_aa: ASSTRGGTGSNQPQH

v_call: TRBV27
clone_size: NA
cdr3_aa: ASSSDFSPYEQY

v_call: TRBV7-2
clone_size: NA
cdr3_aa: ASSLMGGTQY

v_call: TRBV7-2
clone_size: NA
cdr3_aa: ASSKTGHSYEQY

v_call: TRBV5-1
clone_size: NA
cdr3_aa: ASSPGQNTNYGYT

v_call: TRBV7-8
clone_size: NA
cdr3_aa: ASSLEGGVGEKLF

v_call: TRBV5-6
clone_size: NA
cdr3_aa: ASSFLASGGRRGETQY

v_call: TRBV7-2
clone_size: NA
cdr3_aa: ASSLRNPGGFSNQPQH

v_call: TRBV6-1
clone_size: NA
cdr3_aa: ASSEATSGGNEQF

v_call: TRBV11-3
clone_size: few
cdr3_aa: ASSPGGGRGVTQY

v_call: TRBV5-1
clone_size: NA
cdr3_aa: ASSLQQDNQETQY

v_call: TRBV7-6
clone_size: NA
cdr3_aa: ASSLNQESGIGYGYT

v_call: TRBV25-1
clone_size: once
cdr3_aa: ASSVRGGSPVGELF

v_call: TRBV29-1
clone_size: NA
cdr3_aa: SVVVLAGAGEQY

v_call: TRBV19
clone_size: NA
cdr3_aa: ASSTRGQLNKEAF

v_call: TRBV4-3
clone_size: few
cdr3_aa: ASSLGLAGGNTGELF

v_call: TRBV18
clone_size: NA
cdr3_aa: ASSRDSRYSEQY

v_call: TRBV7-2
clone_size: NA
cdr3_aa: ASSLSLGSEQY